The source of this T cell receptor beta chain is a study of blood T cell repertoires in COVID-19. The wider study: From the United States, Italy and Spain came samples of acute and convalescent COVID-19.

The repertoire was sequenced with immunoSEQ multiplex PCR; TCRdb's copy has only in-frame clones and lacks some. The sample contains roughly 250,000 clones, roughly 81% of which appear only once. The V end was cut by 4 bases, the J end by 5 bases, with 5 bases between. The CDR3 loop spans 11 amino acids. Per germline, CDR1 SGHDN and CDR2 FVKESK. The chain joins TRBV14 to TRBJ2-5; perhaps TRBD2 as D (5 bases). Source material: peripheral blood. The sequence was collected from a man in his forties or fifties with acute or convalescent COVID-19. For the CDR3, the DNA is TGTGCCAGCAGCCCGGGGGAGACCCAGTACTTC. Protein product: CASSPGETQYF.